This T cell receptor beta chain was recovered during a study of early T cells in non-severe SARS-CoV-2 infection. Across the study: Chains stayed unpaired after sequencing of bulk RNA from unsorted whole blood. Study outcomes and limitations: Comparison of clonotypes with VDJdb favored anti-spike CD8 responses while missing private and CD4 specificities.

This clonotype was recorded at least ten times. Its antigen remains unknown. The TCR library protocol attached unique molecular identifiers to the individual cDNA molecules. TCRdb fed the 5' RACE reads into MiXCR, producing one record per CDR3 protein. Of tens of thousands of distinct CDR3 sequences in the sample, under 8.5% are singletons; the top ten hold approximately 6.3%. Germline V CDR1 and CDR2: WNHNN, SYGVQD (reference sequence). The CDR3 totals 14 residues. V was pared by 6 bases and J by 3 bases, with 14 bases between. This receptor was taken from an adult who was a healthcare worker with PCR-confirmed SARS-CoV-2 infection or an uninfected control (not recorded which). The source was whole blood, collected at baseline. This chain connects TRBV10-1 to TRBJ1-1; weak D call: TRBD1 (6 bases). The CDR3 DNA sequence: TGCGCCAGCAGCCCGGGACACAAACACACTGAAGCTTTCTTT. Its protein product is CASSPGHKHTEAFF.